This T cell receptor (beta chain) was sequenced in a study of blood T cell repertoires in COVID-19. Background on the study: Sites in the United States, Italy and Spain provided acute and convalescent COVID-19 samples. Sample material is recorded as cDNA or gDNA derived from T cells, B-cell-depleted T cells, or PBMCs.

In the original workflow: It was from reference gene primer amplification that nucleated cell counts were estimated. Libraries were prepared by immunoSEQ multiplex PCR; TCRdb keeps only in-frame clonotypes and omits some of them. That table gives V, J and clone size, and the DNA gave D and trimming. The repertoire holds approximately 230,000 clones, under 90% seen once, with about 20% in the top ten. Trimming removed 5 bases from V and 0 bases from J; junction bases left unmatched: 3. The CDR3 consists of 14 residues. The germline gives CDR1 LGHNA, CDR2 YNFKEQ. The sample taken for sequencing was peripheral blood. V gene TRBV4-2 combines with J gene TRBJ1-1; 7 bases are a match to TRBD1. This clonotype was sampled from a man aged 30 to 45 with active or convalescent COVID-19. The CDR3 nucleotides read TGTGCCAGCAGCTCCGGACAGGTGAACACTGAAGCTTTCTTT. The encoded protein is CASSSGQVNTEAFF.